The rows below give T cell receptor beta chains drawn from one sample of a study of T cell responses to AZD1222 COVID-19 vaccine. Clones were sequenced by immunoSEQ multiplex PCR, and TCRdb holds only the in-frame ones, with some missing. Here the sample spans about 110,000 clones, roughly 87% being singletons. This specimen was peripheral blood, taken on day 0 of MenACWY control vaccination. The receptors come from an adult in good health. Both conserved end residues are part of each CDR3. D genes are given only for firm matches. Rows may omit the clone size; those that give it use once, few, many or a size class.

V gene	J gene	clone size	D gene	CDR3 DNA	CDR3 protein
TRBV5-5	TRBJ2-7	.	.	TGTGCCAGCAGCTTGGCCTTTGACAGGTCCTACGAGCAGTACTTC	CASSLAFDRSYEQYF
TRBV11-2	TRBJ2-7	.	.	TGTGCCAGCAGCCCAGGTAGCGGATCCTACGAGCAGTACTTC	CASSPGSGSYEQYF
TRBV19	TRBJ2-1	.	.	TGTGCCAGTAGTCCCTCCGGGACACCTTACAATGAGCAGTTCTTC	CASSPSGTPYNEQFF
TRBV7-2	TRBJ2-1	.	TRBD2	TGTGCCAGCAGCTTACCTCTAGCGGGGGTTCCCAATGAGCAGTTCTTC	CASSLPLAGVPNEQFF
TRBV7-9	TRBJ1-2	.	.	TGTGCCAGCAGCAGGGGAGAGGGTAACTATGGCTACACCTTC	CASSRGEGNYGYTF
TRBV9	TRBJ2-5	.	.	TGTGCCAGCAGCGGCACCGGGACTCACGGAACCCCCTCAGAGACCCAGTACTTC	CASSGTGTHGTPSETQYF
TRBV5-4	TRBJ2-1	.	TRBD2	TGTGCCAGCAGCCTCCCCCCTAGCGGATCCTACAATGAGCAGTTCTTC	CASSLPPSGSYNEQFF
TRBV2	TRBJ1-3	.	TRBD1	TGTGCCAGCAGCGCCCAGGGGGTAAACACCATATATTTT	CASSAQGVNTIYF
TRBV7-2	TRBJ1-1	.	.	TGTGCCAGCAGCTTACATTACAGGGAGTTGAACACTGAAGCTTTCTTT	CASSLHYRELNTEAFF
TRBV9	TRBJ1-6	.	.	TGTGCCAGCAGCCCTCCCGGGGGGGCGGGATCACCCCTCCACTTT	CASSPPGGAGSPLHF
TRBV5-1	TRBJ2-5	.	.	TGCGCCAGCAGCTCCGTTGGGCCGGGGGTTGAGACCCAGTACTTC	CASSSVGPGVETQYF
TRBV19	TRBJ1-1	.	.	TGTGCCAGTAGTATAGGACCAGGGAGCCCCACTGAAGCTTTCTTT	CASSIGPGSPTEAFF
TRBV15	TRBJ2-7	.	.	TGTGCCACCAGCAGAGAAGGGGATAAGTACGAGCAGTACTTC	CATSREGDKYEQYF
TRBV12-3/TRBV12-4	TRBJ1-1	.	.	TGTGCCAGCAGTTTCGTCATGAACACTGAAGCTTTCTTT	CASSFVMNTEAFF
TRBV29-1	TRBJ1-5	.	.	TGCAGCGTTGAAGGTAATACAGGGCAGCCCCAGCATTTT	CSVEGNTGQPQHF
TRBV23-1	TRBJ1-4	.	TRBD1	TGCGCCAGCAGTCAAGGCTCTAGACAGGGTATAGCAACTAATGAAAAACTGTTTTTT	CASSQGSRQGIATNEKLFF
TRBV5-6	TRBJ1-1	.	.	TGTGCCAGCAGCTTACGAGTGGGACGGAGGAACACTGAAGCTTTCTTT	CASSLRVGRRNTEAFF
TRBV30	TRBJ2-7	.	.	TGTGCCTGGATACCGACGGGTGTCCTCTACGAGCAGTACTTC	CAWIPTGVLYEQYF
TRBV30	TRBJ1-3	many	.	TGTGCCGGGACGGGGATCTCTGGAAACACCATATATTTT	CAGTGISGNTIYF
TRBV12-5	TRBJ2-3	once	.	TGTGCTAGTGGCCAATGGGGGACTAGCACAGATACGCAGTATTTT	CASGQWGTSTDTQYF
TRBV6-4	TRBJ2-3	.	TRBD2	TGTGCCAGCAGTGGACTAGCTGGGGGCACAGATACGCAGTATTTT	CASSGLAGGTDTQYF
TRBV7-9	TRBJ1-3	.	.	TGTGCCAGCAGCCTTCGTCCTGGATTGGAAACCATATATTTT	CASSLRPGLETIYF
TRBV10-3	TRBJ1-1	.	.	TGTGCCATCAGGGGAAGGTACGACGCCAGAGCTTTCTTT	CAIRGRYDARAFF
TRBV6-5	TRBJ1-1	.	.	TGTGCCACACTGAGGGGTAGGACTGAAGCTTTCTTT	CATLRGRTEAFF
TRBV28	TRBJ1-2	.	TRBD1	TGTGCCAGCAGTTTATTAGGGGGCCAGCTAGATGGCTACACCTTC	CASSLLGGQLDGYTF
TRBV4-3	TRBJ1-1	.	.	TGCGCCAGCAGCCAAGATCAGGGCTGGAACACTGAAGCTTTCTTT	CASSQDQGWNTEAFF
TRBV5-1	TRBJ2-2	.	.	TGCGCCAGCAGTGAGGGGAGCACCGGGGAGCTGTTTTTT	CASSEGSTGELFF
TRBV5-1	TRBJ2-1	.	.	TGCGCCAGCAGCTCGACCCCCGGGGGCGATGAGCAGTTCTTC	CASSSTPGGDEQFF
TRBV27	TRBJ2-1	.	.	TGTGCCAGCAGTTTATCTAATTCTGGCTCCTACAATGAGCAGTTCTTC	CASSLSNSGSYNEQFF
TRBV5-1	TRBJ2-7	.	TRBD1	TGCGCCAGCAGCTTGATGGCAGGGGGAAACTACGAGCAGTACTTC	CASSLMAGGNYEQYF
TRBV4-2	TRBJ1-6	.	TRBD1	TGTGCCAGCAGCCAAGGGGCGACAGGGATGACTCGGGGGAATTCACCCCTCCACTTT	CASSQGATGMTRGNSPLHF
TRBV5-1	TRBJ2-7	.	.	TGCGCCAGCAGCTTGGAGGGTCCTCCCTACGAGCAGTACTTC	CASSLEGPPYEQYF
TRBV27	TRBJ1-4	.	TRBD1	TGTGCCAGCAGTTCATGGACAGGGGTCCCTGAAAAACTGTTTTTT	CASSSWTGVPEKLFF
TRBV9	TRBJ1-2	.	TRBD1	TGTGCCAGCAGCCCCTGGGGACAGGGGCGTGACACCTTC	CASSPWGQGRDTF
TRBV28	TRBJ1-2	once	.	TGTGCCAGCAGTTCAGGGGACCGTGGCTACACCTTC	CASSSGDRGYTF
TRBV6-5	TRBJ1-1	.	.	TGTGCCAGCAGTTACACCCGATGGGGGGACACTGAAGCTTTCTTT	CASSYTRWGDTEAFF
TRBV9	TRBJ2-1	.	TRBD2	TGTGCCAGCAGCGTACCCGGGAGGATTGAGCAGTTCTTC	CASSVPGRIEQFF
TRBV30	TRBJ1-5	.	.	TGTGCCTGGAGTGTCTCGCAGTTCTCCCAGCCCCAGCATTTT	CAWSVSQFSQPQHF
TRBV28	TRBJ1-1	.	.	TGTGCCAGCACCTCGGGAGACCAGAACACTGAAGCTTTCTTT	CASTSGDQNTEAFF
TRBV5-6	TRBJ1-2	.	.	TGTGCCAGCAGCTTGTCGGGTGTTAGCTCTTATGGCTACACCTTC	CASSLSGVSSYGYTF
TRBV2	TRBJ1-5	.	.	TGTGCCAGCAGTCGGGATTTTAGCAATCAGCCCCAGCATTTT	CASSRDFSNQPQHF
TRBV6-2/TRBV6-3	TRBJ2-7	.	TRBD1	TGTGCCAGCAGTTACCAGGGGGCGGTCGAGCAGTACTTC	CASSYQGAVEQYF
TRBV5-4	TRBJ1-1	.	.	TGTGCCAGCAGCTTGGAAGAGGCGGGGAGGGACACTGAAGCTTTCTTT	CASSLEEAGRDTEAFF
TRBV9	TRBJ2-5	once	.	TGTGCCAGCAGCAGAACCGGGACTGGATTTCTAGAGACCCAGTACTTC	CASSRTGTGFLETQYF
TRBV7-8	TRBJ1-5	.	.	TGTGCCAGCAGCTTAATCCAGGATAGGGGCAATCAGCCCCAGCATTTT	CASSLIQDRGNQPQHF
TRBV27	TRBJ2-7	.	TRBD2	TGTGCCAGCTCCGTTAGCGGGTTGGGCTCCTACGAGCAGTACTTC	CASSVSGLGSYEQYF
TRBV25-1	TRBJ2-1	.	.	TGTGCCAGTCGGAGGGATGAGCAGTTCTTC	CASRRDEQFF
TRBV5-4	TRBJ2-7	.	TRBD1	TGTGCCAGCAGCTCGACAGGGACCGAGCAGTACTTC	CASSSTGTEQYF
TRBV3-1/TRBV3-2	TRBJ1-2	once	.	TGTGCCAGCAGCCATATCCGGCCACGGAGAAGGTATGGCTACACCTTC	CASSHIRPRRRYGYTF
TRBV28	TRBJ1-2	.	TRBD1	TGTGCCAGCAAGATACAGGGGCACGGCTACACCTTC	CASKIQGHGYTF
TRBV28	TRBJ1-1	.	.	TGTGCCAGCAGAGCGTACAGGGCCAACACTGAAGCTTTCTTT	CASRAYRANTEAFF
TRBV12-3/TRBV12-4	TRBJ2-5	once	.	TGTGCCAGCAGCCCTAGATCGCAAGAGACCCAGTACTTC	CASSPRSQETQYF
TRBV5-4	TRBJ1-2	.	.	TGTGCCAGCAGCTTATCGGGGGGCGGAAAGGGCTACACCTTC	CASSLSGGGKGYTF
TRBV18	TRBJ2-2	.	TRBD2	TGTGCCAGCTCACCGGGACTAGCGGGAACCAACACCGGGGAGCTGTTTTTT	CASSPGLAGTNTGELFF